Presented here are 22 T cell receptor beta chains from one specimen sequenced in a study of T cells expressing NK-cell markers. TCRdb reanalyzed the 5' RACE reads, giving one entry per CDR3 protein sequence and no DNA. Recorded for this sample: 300,000 to 500,000 distinct CDR3 sequences. The source material was blood T cells: a sorted CD56 or NKG2C T cell subset, CD4+ or CD8+ T cells, or bulk PBMC T cells (not recorded which). These receptors all come from a woman aged 45-65 years in good health.

This chain joins TRBV6-6 and TRBJ1-5; TCRdb selects TRBD1, and the lack of DNA leaves this call unchecked. Per germline, CDR1 MNHNY and CDR2 SVGAGI (reference sequence). The length of the CDR3 is 14 residues. CDR3 residues: CASSLDRVDQPQHF.

The genes are TRBV25-1 and TRBJ2-1. Germline CDR1 is MGHDK and CDR2 is SYGVNS. The CDR3 covers 12 residues. CDR3 residues: CASSEWDNEQFF.

The chain is built from TRBV25-1 and TRBJ2-1; TCRdb's assignment of TRBD1 cannot be checked, as there is no DNA. Germline V gene lookup returns CDR1 MGHDK and CDR2 SYGVNS. The CDR3 runs to 16 residues. This CDR3 reads CASSSQGATSYNEQFF.

This chain uses TRBV6-1 with TRBJ2-6; TCRdb gives TRBD1 as the D gene, but with no DNA this cannot be confirmed. CDR1 and CDR2 from the germline V gene are MNHNS and SASEGT. CDR3 length equals 18 residues. The CDR3 loop reads CASRGTDRVETGANVLTF.

The chain carries TRBV7-2 and TRBJ2-1. This CDR3 has 13 amino acids. Germline V gives CDR1 SGHTA, CDR2 FQGNSA. CDR3 amino acids: CASSLDWNNEQFF.

This sequence joins TRBV24-1 and TRBJ2-1; the D call from TCRdb, TRBD2, cannot be confirmed without DNA. The germline V gene has CDR1 KGHDR and CDR2 SFDVKD. The CDR3 is 17 amino acids. The CDR3 loop is CATSDPPWGLAGDEQFF.

CDR3 sequence: CASSQDEFLAGRYNEQFF. V usage is TRBV14 and J usage is TRBJ2-1; as DNA is missing, the TRBD2 call by TCRdb cannot be tested. The germline V gene encodes CDR1 SGHDN and CDR2 FVKESK. The CDR3 extends over 18 amino acids.

V and J are TRBV12-3 or TRBV12-4 and TRBJ2-1; TCRdb indicates TRBD1, and absent DNA this call remains unverified. This CDR3 has 14 amino acids. The CDR3 here is CASSFWGTLGEQFF.

The V call is TRBV12-3 or TRBV12-4, the J call TRBJ2-7; as DNA is missing, the TRBD2 call by TCRdb cannot be tested. CDR3 length: 14 amino acids. CDR3 sequence reads: CASRTGTRGYEQYF.

The gene calls are TRBV6-5 and TRBJ2-1; the TRBD2 assignment by TCRdb is unverifiable without DNA. Germline values: CDR1 MNHEY, CDR2 SVGAGI. CDR3 length equals 13 residues. The CDR3 is CASSYGRAGEQFF.

CDR3 sequence: CASSDTLEPYNEQFF. V is TRBV7-9 and J is TRBJ2-1. Looked up from germline, CDR1 is SEHNR and CDR2 is FQNEAQ (reference sequence). CDR3 length equals 15 residues.

This chain connects TRBV11-3 to TRBJ1-4. Germline loops: CDR1 SGHNT, CDR2 YENEEA. The CDR3 sequence is 14 residues long. Here the CDR3 reads CASTSEPAGEKLFF.

The chain uses TRBV7-8 and TRBJ2-1; TCRdb gives TRBD2 as the D gene, but with no DNA this cannot be confirmed. The CDR3 totals 14 residues. Per germline, CDR1 SGHVS and CDR2 FQNEAQ. The CDR3 loop is CASTRSGSYNEQFF. Filled out from reference TRBV7-8 and TRBJ2-1, the complete variable domain reads GAGVSQSPRYKVAKRGQDVALRCDPISGHVSLFWYQQALGQGPEFLTYFQNEAQLDKSGLPSDRFFAERPEGSVSTLKIQRTQQEDSAVYLCASTRSGSYNEQFFGPGTRLTVL.

The chain is built from TRBV20-1 and TRBJ2-1. The CDR3 spans 14 residues. Germline V gene sequence: CDR1 DFQATT, CDR2 SNEGSKA (reference sequence). CDR3 sequence reads: CSARVTVGYNEQFF.

The chain recombines TRBV24-1 with TRBJ2-1; TCRdb outputs TRBD1, but without DNA this stays unchecked. Germline loops: CDR1 KGHDR, CDR2 SFDVKD. This CDR3 is built from 15 residues. CDR3: CATSATTGADNEQFF.

The chain combines TRBV5-1 with TRBJ2-3. CDR1 SGHRS and CDR2 YFSETQ come from the germline V gene. This CDR3 is 13 amino acids long. The CDR3 loop reads CASSSGSTDTQYF.

J is TRBJ1-1 and V is TRBV11-2; TCRdb picks TRBD1, but there is no DNA to check that call. The germline V gene has CDR1 SGHAT and CDR2 FQNNGV. The CDR3 has 15 amino acids. CDR3 region: CASSTLQGVNTEAFF.

The chain employs TRBV28 and TRBJ2-1; TCRdb's D call of TRBD1 is untestable without DNA. The CDR3 totals 14 residues. Germline V lookup: CDR1 MDHEN, CDR2 SYDVKM. The CDR3 loop is CASSDNRGYNEQFF.

The chain couples TRBV4-2 to TRBJ2-3; the TRBD2 assignment by TCRdb is unverifiable without DNA. The CDR3 loop spans 19 amino acids. CDR1 is LGHNA and CDR2 is YNFKEQ in the germline V gene. CDR3 amino acids: CASSQDELAGGGGTDTQYF.

The chain carries TRBV9 and TRBJ2-1; the D gene TCRdb calls, TRBD2, cannot be checked with no DNA. The CDR3 consists of 15 residues. Germline CDR1 is SGDLS and CDR2 is YYNGEE. CDR3 residues: CASSVAVAGVGEQFF.

The chain recombines TRBV27 with TRBJ1-4; TCRdb proposes TRBD1, but this gene call is untestable without DNA. This CDR3 is 14 amino acids long. Per the germline V gene, CDR1 is MNHEY and CDR2 is SMNVEV (reference sequence). This chain's CDR3 is CASRRAGLNEKLFF.

CDR3 sequence reads: CASSNVGLAGAGEQFF. V and J are TRBV2 and TRBJ2-1; TCRdb's D call of TRBD2 is untestable without DNA. The CDR3 is 16 amino acids. The germline CDR1 and CDR2 sequences are SNHLY and FYNNEI.